This paragraph covers one TCR beta chain sequence. The data are from a study of follicular helper T cells after annual influenza vaccination. Overall study: Some donors were sampled over the 2013-2014, 2014-2015 and 2015-2016 vaccinations.

Time point in this sample: 2013-2014 season, 7 days after vaccination. TCRB sequencing was done at Survey resolution level. Profiled with immunoSEQ multiplex PCR; TCRdb holds only in-frame clones, not every one. Here the sample spans around 9,000 clones, around 82% being singletons. Germline V gene lookup returns CDR1 MNHNY and CDR2 SVGAGI (reference sequence). Trimming took 0 bases from V and 7 from J, leaving 12 bases between them. The CDR3 covers 14 residues. The clonotype comes from an adult who received the influenza vaccine. V and J are TRBV6-6 and TRBJ1-1; the D gene is possibly TRBD1 (5 bases). Sequenced here: CXCR5- memory CD4+ T cells sorted from blood, sampled 7 days after influenza vaccination. The CDR3 here is CASSYSHGGGEAFF. The DNA for the CDR3 is TGTGCCAGCAGTTACTCTCATGGGGGTGGTGAAGCTTTCTTT.